Reported below is one T cell receptor (beta chain). PCR was performed using 60 Vbeta and 13 Jbeta primers. The repertoire was sequenced with immunoSEQ multiplex PCR; TCRdb's copy has only in-frame clones and lacks some. Reported are roughly 140,000 clones; the ten largest clones contain more than 0.8%. Germline V lookup: CDR1 MNHEY, CDR2 SMNVEV (reference sequence). The CDR3 runs 14 residues. Trimming shortened V by 4 bases and J by 3 bases, and 13 bases separated the two germline ends. The data stem from a study of cytomegalovirus exposure and HLA in healthy donors. The chain carries TRBV27 and TRBJ2-7, with D maybe TRBD1 (6 bases). This clonotype originated in a male donor in good health and CMV-seronegative. Sequencing was carried out using PBMCs. CDR3 loop: CASSWLDRFYEQYF. The CDR3 coding sequence is TGTGCCAGCAGTTGGTTGGACAGATTCTACGAGCAGTACTTC.